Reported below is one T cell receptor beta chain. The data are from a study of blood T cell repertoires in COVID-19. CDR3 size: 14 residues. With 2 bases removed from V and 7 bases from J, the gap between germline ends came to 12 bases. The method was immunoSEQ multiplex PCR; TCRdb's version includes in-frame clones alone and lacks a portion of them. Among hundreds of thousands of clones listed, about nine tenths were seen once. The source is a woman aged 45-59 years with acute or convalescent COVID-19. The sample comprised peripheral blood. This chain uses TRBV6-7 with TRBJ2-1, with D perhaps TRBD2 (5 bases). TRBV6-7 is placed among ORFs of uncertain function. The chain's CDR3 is CASSYKAGRNEQFF. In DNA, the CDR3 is TGTGCCAGCAGTTACAAGGCGGGCAGGAATGAGCAGTTCTTC.